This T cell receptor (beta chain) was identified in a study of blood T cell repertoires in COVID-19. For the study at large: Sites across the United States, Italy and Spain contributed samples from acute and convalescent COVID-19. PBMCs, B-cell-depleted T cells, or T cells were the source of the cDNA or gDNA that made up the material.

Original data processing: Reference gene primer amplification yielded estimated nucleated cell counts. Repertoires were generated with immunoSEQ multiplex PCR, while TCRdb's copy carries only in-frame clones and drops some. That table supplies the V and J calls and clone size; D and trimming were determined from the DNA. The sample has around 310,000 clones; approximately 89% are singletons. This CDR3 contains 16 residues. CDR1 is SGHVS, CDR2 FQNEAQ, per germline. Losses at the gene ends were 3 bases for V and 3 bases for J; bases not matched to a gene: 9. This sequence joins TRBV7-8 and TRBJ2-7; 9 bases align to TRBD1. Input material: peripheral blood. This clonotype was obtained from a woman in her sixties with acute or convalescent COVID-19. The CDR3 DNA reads TGTGCCAGCAGCTTCCCGGACAGGGGACACCTCTACGAGCAGTACTTC. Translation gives CASSFPDRGHLYEQYF. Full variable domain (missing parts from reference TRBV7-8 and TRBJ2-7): GAGVSQSPRYKVAKRGQDVALRCDPISGHVSLFWYQQALGQGPEFLTYFQNEAQLDKSGLPSDRFFAERPEGSVSTLKIQRTQQEDSAVYLCASSFPDRGHLYEQYFGPGTRLTVT.